This T cell receptor beta chain comes out of a study of T cells in Graves' hyperthyroidism and ophthalmopathy. Study conclusions and caveats: Prediction of ophthalmopathy progression came a median roughly 7.1 months pre-onset.

RNA transcripts provided the source from which TCR beta CDR3 regions were amplified. The primer set for the first-round RT-PCR of the TCR CDR3 was HTBI. MiXCR, run by TCRdb on the multiplex PCR reads, gives a single entry per CDR3 protein. The table has 540,000 or so distinct CDR3 sequences, 15% to 18% seen once. As regards this clonotype: Its specificity is unknown.

The sequenced material came from blood. The clonotype comes from a woman aged 25 to 39 with Graves' hyperthyroidism.

The CDR3 loop is CCRPGPHNEKLFF. The CDR3 region has the DNA TGTTGCAGGCCGGGACCGCATAATGAAAAACTGTTTTTT. The V gene is TRBV19, the J gene TRBJ1-4; D might be TRBD1 (5 bases). Germline values: CDR1 LNHDA, CDR2 SQIVND (reference sequence). The CDR3 has 13 amino acids.